Each of the 5 T cell receptor beta chains below was sequenced from the same sample in a study of patients and donors after allogeneic stem cell transplantation. TCRdb reanalysed the RT-PCR reads using MiXCR and keeps one entry per CDR3 protein. The sample has about a million distinct CDR3 sequences, more than 15% seen once. The sequencing sample was made of blood, either unsorted or a sorted T cell fraction (not recorded which). These receptors all stem from a human donor who was either an allogeneic HSCT recipient or a stem cell or donor lymphocyte infusion donor (not recorded which). It is not recorded whose cells these are; they may come from a transplant donor.

This clonotype was observed a few times. This sequence joins TRBV24-1 and TRBJ2-3, with 7 bases matching TRBD2. Germline V gene sequence: CDR1 KGHDR, CDR2 SFDVKD. CDR3 length equals 14 residues. Germline trimming cut 7 bases from V and 2 bases from J; bases unmatched to any gene: 5. The CDR3 spells CATSPAGITDTQYF. The CDR3 nucleotides read TGTGCCACCAGCCCAGCGGGAATCACAGATACGCAGTATTTT.

This clonotype was detected a few times. The chain is built from TRBV9 and TRBJ1-2, with 7 positions matching TRBD1. The CDR3 length is 14 residues. V lost 6 bases and J lost 8; bases outside the gene matches: 13. In germline, CDR1 is SGDLS, CDR2 YYNGEE. This CDR3 is CASTPGGTVQGYTF. The CDR3 DNA reads TGTGCCAGCACCCCCGGGGGGACAGTTCAGGGCTACACCTTC.

The chain uses TRBV20-1 and TRBJ1-1; 7 nucleotides match TRBD1. Per germline, CDR1 DFQATT and CDR2 SNEGSKA (reference sequence). Trimming cost V 5 bases and J 6 bases; bases outside gene matches: 6. The CDR3 runs 12 residues. The CDR3 DNA sequence: TGCAGTGCTCCGGGACAGAGGGCTGAAGCTTTCTTT. This encodes CSAPGQRAEAFF.

There are a few counts of this clonotype. The CDR3 region is CASSLRTVNEKLFF. The CDR3 DNA sequence: TGTGCCAGCAGTTTAAGGACGGTTAATGAAAAACTGTTTTTT. The rearrangement links TRBV27 to TRBJ1-4, with no clear D. Between the trimmed V and J ends, which lost 2 bases and 4 bases, there was a span of 8 bases. Germline values: CDR1 MNHEY, CDR2 SMNVEV (reference sequence). The CDR3 is made up of 14 amino acids.

The chain uses TRBV20-1 and TRBJ1-6; TRBD1 might be the D (6 bases). V was pared by 5 bases and J by 5 bases, with 13 bases between. The CDR3 is 14 residues long. Germline lookup yields CDR1 DFQATT and CDR2 SNEGSKA (reference sequence). The CDR3 sequence: CSAARGANNSPLHF. The CDR3 DNA reads as TGCAGTGCTGCCAGGGGAGCTAATAATTCACCCCTCCACTTT.